These 13 T cell receptor beta chains were sequenced from one sample in a study of T cells in Graves' hyperthyroidism and ophthalmopathy. Template material for amplifying TCR beta CDR3 regions consisted of RNA transcripts. The TCR CDR3 first-round RT-PCR relied on the HTBI primer set. One entry per CDR3 protein results from TCRdb running MiXCR on the multiplex PCR reads. The sample contains around 180,000 distinct CDR3 sequences, approximately 15% of which appear only once. Material for sequencing was blood. The receptors here all came from a woman between 50 and 59 years old with Graves' hyperthyroidism.

This clonotype was recorded at least ten times. J is TRBJ2-7 and V is TRBV3-1; unclear D gene. CDR1 is LGHDT, CDR2 YNNKEL, per germline (reference sequence). The CDR3 covers 12 residues. Trimming removed 2 bases from V and 7 bases from J, with 9 bases in between. The chain's CDR3 is CASSQTDGEQYF. In DNA, the CDR3 is TGTGCCAGCAGCCAAACCGATGGGGAGCAGTACTTC.

In its sample, this clonotype was seen a few times. This chain joins TRBV19 and TRBJ2-7, with D unclear. CDR3 length: 14 residues. V was cut by 3 bases and J by 0 bases, with 9 bases left in between. Germline values: CDR1 LNHDA, CDR2 SQIVND (reference sequence). CDR3 sequence reads: CASSIVQSSYEQYF. Written as DNA, the CDR3 is TGTGCCAGTAGTATCGTGCAAAGCTCCTACGAGCAGTACTTC.

This clonotype was seen many times. The chain combines TRBV19 with TRBJ2-3; no definite D call. The CDR3 runs 16 residues. CDR1 is LNHDA and CDR2 is SQIVND in the germline V gene (reference sequence). Trimming pared 2 bases from V and 5 bases from J, leaving 17 bases between. DNA of the CDR3: TGTGCCAGTAGTATACGGGCGGCTTATAGTTTAGATACGCAGTATTTT. It codes for CASSIRAAYSLDTQYF.

This clonotype was observed many times. The chain joins TRBV14 to TRBJ2-1; a weak D match, TRBD1 (5 bases). The CDR3 spans 13 residues. The V gene's germline CDR1 is SGHDN and CDR2 FVKESK. The V end lost 4 bases, the J end lost 5 bases, and 9 bases lay between the germline ends. The CDR3 DNA follows: TGTGCCAGCAGCCCATACAGGAACAATGAGCAGTTCTTC. It translates to CASSPYRNNEQFF.

The sample holds many counts of this clonotype. V is TRBV28 and J is TRBJ2-7, with 13 nucleotides matching TRBD2. The germline V gene has CDR1 MDHEN and CDR2 SYDVKM. The V and J ends lost 4 bases and 5 bases, in that order; junction bases with no gene match: 8. The CDR3 sequence is 16 residues long. As DNA, the CDR3 is TGTGCCAGCAGTTCAGGACTAGCGGGAGAGGATGACGAGCAGTACTTC. Its translation is CASSSGLAGEDDEQYF.

The table lists this clonotype with many counts. J is TRBJ2-5 and V is TRBV6-5; the D call may be TRBD1 or TRBD2 (7 bases each). This CDR3 contains 15 residues. The germline V gene has CDR1 MNHEY and CDR2 SVGAGI. V dropped 1 base and J dropped 4 bases, with 13 bases sitting between them. The CDR3 reads CASSYWQGGRETQYF. Here the CDR3 DNA reads TGTGCCAGCAGTTACTGGCAGGGGGGGAGAGAGACCCAGTACTTC.

This clonotype was recorded many times. The gene calls are TRBV18 and TRBJ2-7; D gene uncertain. V was clipped by 3 bases and J by 4 bases, with 13 bases between them. CDR3 size: 14 residues. CDR1 is KGHSH, CDR2 LQKENI, per germline. The chain's CDR3 is CASSPNTGPYEQYF. CDR3 DNA: TGTGCCAGCTCACCCAATACTGGACCGTACGAGCAGTACTTC. Together with reference TRBV18 and TRBJ2-7, the CDR3 gives the full variable domain: NAGVMQNPRHLVRRRGQEARLRCSPMKGHSHVYWYRQLPEEGLKFMVYLQKENIIDESGMPKERFSAEFPKEGPSILRIQQVVRGDSAAYFCASSPNTGPYEQYFGPGTRLTVT.

The CDR3 region has the DNA TGTGCCAGCAGTGAGACAGGGATCAATACGCAGTATTTT. Amino acid sequence: CASSETGINTQYF. V is TRBV25-1 and J is TRBJ2-3; 7 bases agree with TRBD1. Germline CDR1 reads MGHDK; CDR2 reads SYGVNS. The CDR3 extends over 13 amino acids. Losses at the gene ends were 3 bases for V and 7 bases for J; bases not matched to a gene: 4. Based on the CDR3 plus reference TRBV25-1 and TRBJ2-3, the full variable domain is EADIYQTPRYLVIGTGKKITLECSQTMGHDKMYWYQQDPGMELHLIHYSYGVNSTEKGDLSSESTVSRIRTEHFPLTLESARPSHTSQYLCASSETGINTQYFGPGTRLTVL.

This clonotype was detected only a few times. The chain carries TRBV11-3 and TRBJ2-3; D is possibly TRBD1 or TRBD2 (5 bases each). The CDR3 has 16 residues. Germline CDR1 reads SGHNT; CDR2 reads YENEEA. The V and J ends lost 2 bases and 3 bases respectively, with 15 bases between them. The CDR3 region has the DNA TGTGCCAGCAGCTTAATGGGGACCACCGGGACAGATACGCAGTATTTT. It translates to CASSLMGTTGTDTQYF.

This clonotype was seen many times. The chain has TRBV20-1 and TRBJ2-7, with D tentatively TRBD1 (6 bases). V shed 4 bases and J shed 3 bases, with 16 bases lying between them. CDR3 length: 14 amino acids. Germline assignment: CDR1 DFQATT and CDR2 SNEGSKA (reference sequence). In nucleotides, the CDR3 is TGCAGTGCTAAGACCCCCGGGACACTCTACGAGCAGTACTTC. Translating gives CSAKTPGTLYEQYF.

This clonotype showed up just a few times. The junction departs from germline at one end; a sequencing error may be responsible. J is TRBJ1-5 and V is TRBV12-3 or TRBV12-4; D may be TRBD1 (6 bases). The CDR3 length is 13 residues. CDR3 nucleotides: TGTGCCAGGAGTTTAACAGGGAGTCAGCCCCAGCATTTT. Amino acid sequence: CARSLTGSQPQHF.

This clonotype appeared a few times. The chain links TRBV19 to TRBJ2-1; TRBD1 matches at 9 bases. V lost 5 bases, J lost 5 bases, and 7 bases stayed unmatched. In germline, CDR1 is LNHDA, CDR2 SQIVND (reference sequence). The CDR3 covers 15 residues. CDR3 DNA: TGTGCCAGTAGTCAGACAGGGGGGACTCACAATGAGCAGTTCTTC. This codes for CASSQTGGTHNEQFF.

This clonotype occurred many times. The chain carries TRBV7-3 and TRBJ1-1, with D uncertain. V dropped 0 bases and J dropped 10 bases, with 12 bases sitting between them. CDR3 length: 13 amino acids. Germline V gene lookup returns CDR1 SGHTA and CDR2 FQGTGA. CDR3 bases: TGTGCCAGCAGCTTAACGCTCACGGCAGGAGCTTTCTTT. Translating it yields CASSLTLTAGAFF.